This T cell receptor beta chain was found in a study of T cell responses to AZD1222 COVID-19 vaccine. In regard to this clone: Its cognate antigen is unknown.

Per the germline V gene, CDR1 is LNHNV and CDR2 is YYDKDF (reference sequence). Trimming took 5 bases from V and 1 from J; bases not matched to a gene: 5. The CDR3 covers 16 residues. The assay was immunoSEQ multiplex PCR, and TCRdb's table has in-frame clones only and misses some. The repertoire holds some 150,000 clones, with about 87% as singletons. General observations from the study: Sampling that yielded the repertoires occurred only after the peak T cell response.

The receptor was derived from an adult in good health. The input for sequencing was peripheral blood, taken on day 0 of AZD1222 vaccination. The genes are TRBV15 and TRBJ1-5; TRBD1 matches 10 bases. The CDR3 region has the DNA TGTGCCACCAGCCCCCGGGACAGGGGAAGCAATCAGCCCCAGCATTTT. This sequence encodes CATSPRDRGSNQPQHF. The whole variable domain, filled in from reference TRBV15 and TRBJ1-5, reads DAMVIQNPRYQVTQFGKPVTLSCSQTLNHNVMYWYQQKSSQAPKLLFHYYDKDFNNEADTPDNFQSRRPNTSFCFLDIRSPGLGDTAMYLCATSPRDRGSNQPQHFGDGTRLSIL.